These T cell receptor beta chains were read from a single sample in a study of shared clonotypes between healthy human individuals. TCRdb's copy holds only in-frame clones and misses some; the assay was immunoSEQ multiplex PCR. The repertoire consists of a few hundred thousand clones, with around 80% occurring once and the leading ten covering roughly 12%. Sequenced: PBMCs. The source of these receptors is a woman aged 40 to 49 in good health. Some clones in this sample may be carry-over from other donors' samples. CDR3s include the opening cysteine and the closing phenylalanine or tryptophan. Fields, in order: clone size, V gene, J gene, D gene, CDR3 protein, CDR3 DNA. A D gene is named only where the DNA matches it firmly. Where a row states a size, it is once, few, many or the class of an expanded clone; other rows omit it.

size: .
V: TRBV19
J: TRBJ2-7
D: .
CDR3: CATSGTHGYEQYF
DNA: TGTGCCACTTCCGGGACCCACGGGTACGAGCAGTACTTC

size: .
V: TRBV7-9
J: TRBJ1-1
D: TRBD1
CDR3: CASSAGQGARRNTEAFF
DNA: TGTGCCAGCAGCGCCGGACAGGGGGCGAGGAGGAACACTGAAGCTTTCTTT

size: .
V: TRBV7-2
J: TRBJ1-6
D: .
CDR3: CASSLEERGLNSPLHF
DNA: TGTGCCAGCAGCTTAGAGGAGAGGGGTCTTAATTCACCCCTCCACTTT

size: .
V: TRBV4-1
J: TRBJ2-5
D: TRBD2
CDR3: CASSQVWGSGSQETQYF
DNA: TGCGCCAGCAGCCAAGTGTGGGGTAGCGGGAGCCAAGAGACCCAGTACTTC

size: many
V: TRBV7-2
J: TRBJ2-7
D: .
CDR3: CASSPDRTSYEQYF
DNA: TGTGCCAGCAGCCCCGATCGGACATCATACGAGCAGTACTTC

size: .
V: TRBV27
J: TRBJ2-1
D: .
CDR3: CASSLMGGNEQFF
DNA: TGTGCCAGCAGTTTAATGGGGGGCAATGAGCAGTTCTTC

size: .
V: TRBV19
J: TRBJ2-7
D: TRBD1
CDR3: CATQRRQGTHEQYF
DNA: TGTGCCACCCAGAGGAGACAGGGAACCCACGAGCAGTACTTC

size: .
V: TRBV29-1
J: TRBJ2-5
D: .
CDR3: CSVAQGKETQYF
DNA: TGCAGCGTTGCACAGGGAAAGGAGACCCAGTACTTC

size: .
V: TRBV28
J: TRBJ2-7
D: TRBD1
CDR3: CASSFAGGSYEQYF
DNA: TGTGCCAGCAGTTTCGCAGGGGGCTCCTACGAGCAGTACTTC

size: .
V: TRBV27
J: TRBJ2-7
D: .
CDR3: CASRPANVLGREQYF
DNA: TGTGCCAGCAGGCCGGCCAACGTCTTAGGGAGAGAGCAGTACTTC

size: .
V: TRBV15
J: TRBJ1-4
D: .
CDR3: CATSTGARVSNEKLFF
DNA: TGTGCCACCAGCACAGGGGCGCGGGTGTCTAATGAAAAACTGTTTTTT

size: .
V: TRBV19
J: TRBJ2-1
D: .
CDR3: CASSASRANEQFF
DNA: TGTGCCAGTAGTGCTTCGAGGGCCAATGAGCAGTTCTTC

size: once
V: TRBV9
J: TRBJ1-4
D: .
CDR3: CASSRVGQANEKLFF
DNA: TGTGCCAGCAGCAGGGTTGGGCAGGCTAATGAAAAACTGTTTTTT

size: .
V: TRBV18
J: TRBJ2-6
D: TRBD1
CDR3: CASSPRDRGRGANVLTF
DNA: TGTGCCAGCTCACCACGTGACAGGGGGCGTGGGGCCAACGTCCTGACTTTC

size: .
V: TRBV4-2
J: TRBJ2-1
D: .
CDR3: CASSQVAAGAEQFF
DNA: TGTGCCAGCAGCCAAGTGGCGGCAGGGGCTGAGCAGTTCTTC

size: .
V: TRBV9
J: TRBJ1-2
D: .
CDR3: CASSVTGSFSYGYTF
DNA: TGTGCCAGCAGCGTAACGGGTAGTTTTAGCTATGGCTACACCTTC

size: .
V: TRBV18
J: TRBJ1-5
D: .
CDR3: CASSPENNQPQHF
DNA: TGTGCCAGCTCACCAGAAAACAATCAGCCCCAGCATTTT

size: once
V: TRBV6-4
J: TRBJ2-3
D: TRBD2
CDR3: CASSPLAGSTDTQYF
DNA: TGTGCCAGCAGCCCACTAGCGGGAAGCACAGATACGCAGTATTTT

size: few
V: TRBV7-2
J: TRBJ2-5
D: TRBD2
CDR3: CASTPRGGETQYF
DNA: TGTGCCAGCACCCCTCGGGGGGGAGAGACCCAGTACTTC

size: .
V: TRBV27
J: TRBJ2-1
D: .
CDR3: CASSLVPEAYNEQFF
DNA: TGTGCCAGCAGCTTAGTTCCAGAGGCCTACAATGAGCAGTTCTTC

size: .
V: TRBV5-1
J: TRBJ2-5
D: TRBD1
CDR3: CASSLEGQGARWGETQYF
DNA: TGCGCCAGCAGCTTGGAGGGGCAGGGGGCGCGTTGGGGAGAGACCCAGTACTTC

size: once
V: TRBV10-3
J: TRBJ1-6
D: .
CDR3: CAISGGLDYSPLHF
DNA: TGTGCCATCAGCGGTGGGCTAGACTATTCACCCCTCCACTTT

size: .
V: TRBV18
J: TRBJ1-1
D: .
CDR3: CASSRGELTEAFF
DNA: TGTGCCAGCTCACGGGGGGAGCTCACTGAAGCTTTCTTT

size: few
V: TRBV6-5
J: TRBJ2-2
D: .
CDR3: CASSYSGATGELFF
DNA: TGTGCCAGCAGTTACTCAGGGGCTACCGGGGAGCTGTTTTTT

size: .
V: TRBV19
J: TRBJ1-2
D: .
CDR3: CASSIGPGNYGYTF
DNA: TGTGCCAGTAGTATAGGCCCAGGGAACTATGGCTACACCTTC

size: .
V: TRBV28
J: TRBJ2-3
D: .
CDR3: CASRDRRGKPQYF
DNA: TGTGCCAGCAGAGACAGGCGAGGGAAGCCGCAGTATTTT

size: few
V: TRBV29-1
J: TRBJ2-7
D: TRBD1
CDR3: CSVETGHEQYF
DNA: TGCAGCGTTGAGACAGGGCACGAGCAGTACTTC

size: .
V: TRBV7-2
J: TRBJ1-2
D: .
CDR3: CASSEQGSGYGGYTF
DNA: TGTGCCAGCAGCGAACAGGGTTCGGGGTACGGAGGCTACACCTTC

size: .
V: TRBV2
J: TRBJ2-2
D: .
CDR3: CASSSSENTGELFF
DNA: TGTGCCAGCAGTTCAAGCGAGAACACCGGGGAGCTGTTTTTT

size: .
V: TRBV7-2
J: TRBJ2-1
D: TRBD2
CDR3: CASSLASGRALSYNEQFF
DNA: TGTGCCAGCAGCTTAGCCAGCGGGAGGGCCCTCTCCTACAATGAGCAGTTCTTC

size: medium-sized
V: TRBV14
J: TRBJ2-3
D: .
CDR3: CASSQALNLDTQYF
DNA: TGTGCCAGCAGCCAAGCATTGAATCTCGATACGCAGTATTTT

size: .
V: TRBV6-6
J: TRBJ2-3
D: .
CDR3: CASIGGGFTDTQYF
DNA: TGTGCCAGCATCGGAGGGGGATTCACAGATACGCAGTATTTT

size: .
V: TRBV5-6
J: TRBJ2-5
D: .
CDR3: CASSLGLGPIQETQYF
DNA: TGTGCCAGCAGCTTGGGGTTAGGGCCGATCCAAGAGACCCAGTACTTC

size: .
V: TRBV9
J: TRBJ2-2
D: .
CDR3: CASSVIGTLAGELFF
DNA: TGTGCCAGCAGCGTAATCGGGACGCTTGCCGGGGAGCTGTTTTTT

size: .
V: TRBV9
J: TRBJ1-1
D: TRBD1
CDR3: CASSVLDRVGEAFF
DNA: TGTGCCAGCAGCGTCTTAGACAGGGTGGGTGAAGCTTTCTTT

size: .
V: TRBV19
J: TRBJ2-7
D: .
CDR3: CASSIILDSSYEQYF
DNA: TGTGCCAGTAGTATCATTTTGGACAGCTCCTACGAGCAGTACTTC

size: .
V: TRBV28
J: TRBJ2-1
D: .
CDR3: CASSLNAWERSYNEQFF
DNA: TGTGCCAGCAGTTTAAATGCATGGGAGAGGTCCTACAATGAGCAGTTCTTC

size: .
V: TRBV5-6
J: TRBJ2-7
D: .
CDR3: CASSLHRTSYEQYF
DNA: TGTGCCAGCAGCTTGCACAGGACCTCCTACGAGCAGTACTTC

size: .
V: TRBV20-1
J: TRBJ2-1
D: .
CDR3: CSASLGEQFF
DNA: TGCAGTGCTAGCTTGGGTGAGCAGTTCTTC

size: once
V: TRBV6-5
J: TRBJ2-7
D: TRBD1
CDR3: CASSRTGVGSYEQYF
DNA: TGTGCCAGCAGCCGTACAGGGGTTGGCTCCTACGAGCAGTACTTC

size: .
V: TRBV11-3
J: TRBJ1-2
D: TRBD1
CDR3: CASSRTGDAKPIYGYTF
DNA: TGTGCCAGCAGCAGAACAGGGGACGCAAAACCAATTTATGGCTACACCTTC

size: many
V: TRBV30
J: TRBJ1-2
D: .
CDR3: CAWSQGSGYTF
DNA: TGTGCCTGGAGTCAGGGATCCGGCTACACCTTC

size: .
V: TRBV5-4
J: TRBJ2-1
D: TRBD2
CDR3: CASSLAAGAFYNEQFF
DNA: TGTGCCAGCAGCTTGGCCGCGGGAGCTTTTTACAATGAGCAGTTCTTC

size: .
V: TRBV7-9
J: TRBJ2-5
D: .
CDR3: CASSPGEGIQETQYF
DNA: TGTGCCAGCAGCCCCGGCGAGGGGATACAAGAGACCCAGTACTTC

size: many
V: TRBV5-1
J: TRBJ2-3
D: TRBD2
CDR3: CASSLGLAGGTDTQYF
DNA: TGCGCCAGCAGCTTGGGACTAGCGGGAGGCACAGATACGCAGTATTTT

size: .
V: TRBV7-9
J: TRBJ1-2
D: .
CDR3: CASSLAGGTYGYTF
DNA: TGTGCCAGCAGCCTTGCGGGAGGAACCTATGGCTACACCTTC

size: once
V: TRBV7-3
J: TRBJ2-3
D: TRBD2
CDR3: CASSLSGGSTDTQYF
DNA: TGTGCCAGCAGCTTATCGGGCGGGAGTACAGATACGCAGTATTTT

size: .
V: TRBV28
J: TRBJ1-2
D: .
CDR3: CASSFSLGRVGGYTF
DNA: TGTGCCAGCAGTTTTAGTTTAGGCAGGGTGGGCGGCTACACCTTC

size: few
V: TRBV19
J: TRBJ1-1
D: .
CDR3: CASRTGAQNTEAFF
DNA: TGTGCCAGTAGGACCGGGGCCCAAAACACTGAAGCTTTCTTT

size: .
V: TRBV7-9
J: TRBJ2-1
D: TRBD2
CDR3: CASSPTSGRALNEQFF
DNA: TGTGCCAGCAGCCCAACTAGCGGGAGGGCCCTCAATGAGCAGTTCTTC

size: .
V: TRBV6-1
J: TRBJ2-7
D: TRBD1
CDR3: CASRRQGPYEQYF
DNA: TGTGCCAGCAGACGACAGGGGCCCTACGAGCAGTACTTC

size: .
V: TRBV7-3
J: TRBJ1-3
D: .
CDR3: CASSQDGSDTIYF
DNA: TGTGCCAGCAGCCAAGATGGCTCGGACACCATATATTTT

size: .
V: TRBV28
J: TRBJ1-2
D: .
CDR3: CASSKRGRYYGYTF
DNA: TGTGCCAGCAGTAAAAGGGGACGATACTATGGCTACACCTTC

size: .
V: TRBV11-2
J: TRBJ1-6
D: .
CDR3: CASSLRGGENSPLHF
DNA: TGTGCCAGCAGCTTAAGGGGGGGGGAGAATTCACCCCTCCACTTT